The rows below give T cell receptor beta chains drawn from one sample of a study of blood T cell repertoires in COVID-19. Method: immunoSEQ multiplex PCR; TCRdb's copy keeps in-frame clones and lacks some. The sample has 3,000 to 4,000 clones, around 90% seen once. Specimen: peripheral blood. These receptor sequences come from a woman between 70 and 85 years old with active COVID-19. Each CDR3 is given with its conserved first and last residue. D genes are given only for firm matches. Size tells how often a clone was seen (once, few, many) or the class of an expanded clone, and some rows leave it out.

D	size	V	J	DNA	CDR3
TRBD1	NA	TRBV2	TRBJ1-2	TGTGCCAGCAGTGACTGGACAGGGGTGCGAGGCTACACCTTC	CASSDWTGVRGYTF
NA	few	TRBV12-3/TRBV12-4	TRBJ1-2	TGTGCCAGCAGGCCCATGGAGAACTATGGCTACACCTTC	CASRPMENYGYTF
NA	NA	TRBV5-4	TRBJ1-1	TGTGCCAGCAGCTTGGTTGGCCAGGGAAGGGGAAACACTGAAGCTTTCTTT	CASSLVGQGRGNTEAFF
NA	NA	TRBV29-1	TRBJ2-3	TGCAGCGTTGATTACCAGGGAAAAGATACGCAGTATTTT	CSVDYQGKDTQYF
TRBD1	once	TRBV3-1/TRBV3-2	TRBJ1-5	TGTGCCAGCAGCCAGCAACCCTCGACAGGGACGGTAGCCCAGCCCCAGCATTTT	CASSQQPSTGTVAQPQHF
NA	NA	TRBV19	TRBJ1-2	TGTGCCAGTAGTGGCCGGGACATCTACTATGGCTACACCTTC	CASSGRDIYYGYTF
TRBD2	NA	TRBV4-3	TRBJ2-1	TGCGCCAGCAGCCAAGATGGGCCTAGCGGGGGGGGTCCCGGTGAGCAGTTCTTC	CASSQDGPSGGGPGEQFF
TRBD2	NA	TRBV11-2	TRBJ2-2	TGTGCCAGCAGCTTAGGGGTCGGGCTAGCGGACACCGGGGAGCTGTTTTTT	CASSLGVGLADTGELFF
TRBD2	NA	TRBV5-4	TRBJ2-1	TGTGCCAGCAGCTCGTTTGGGACTAGCGGGGGGCGCGCCTACAATGAGCAGTTCTTC	CASSSFGTSGGRAYNEQFF
NA	NA	TRBV3-1/TRBV3-2	TRBJ2-3	TGTGCCAGCAGCCAAGCGTCTAGCACAGATACGCAGTATTTT	CASSQASSTDTQYF
TRBD2	NA	TRBV5-1	TRBJ2-3	TGCGCCAGCAGCTTGTGGGTCACAGCGGGGGTACAAGATACGCAGTATTTT	CASSLWVTAGVQDTQYF
TRBD1	once	TRBV6-5	TRBJ2-3	TGTGCCAGCAGTATCAGGGGGCGGGGAGATACGCAGTATTTT	CASSIRGRGDTQYF
NA	NA	TRBV6-5	TRBJ1-2	TGTGCCAGCAGACCGAGTACTAACTATGGCTACACCTTC	CASRPSTNYGYTF
TRBD1	NA	TRBV9	TRBJ2-7	TGTGCCAGCAGCACCCAGACAGGGGGGTCCCAGTACGAGCAGTACTTC	CASSTQTGGSQYEQYF
NA	NA	TRBV12-5	TRBJ2-1	TGTGCTAGTGGCTTGGGGCTAGAGTACAATGAGCAGTTCTTC	CASGLGLEYNEQFF
TRBD1	NA	TRBV5-4	TRBJ2-7	TGTGCCAGCAGCTTATTCAGGGGGATCGAGCAGTACTTC	CASSLFRGIEQYF
NA	NA	TRBV7-9	TRBJ2-7	TGTGCCAGCAGCTTAGAGAGCTCCCAGCGACCCTACGAGCAGTACTTC	CASSLESSQRPYEQYF
TRBD1	NA	TRBV29-1	TRBJ2-7	TGCAGCGTTGTAGGCGGGACAGGGGGTACGCGCGAGCAGTACTTC	CSVVGGTGGTREQYF
TRBD2	NA	TRBV3-1/TRBV3-2	TRBJ2-7	TGTGCCAGCAGCCAAGAACATCTAGCGGGGGGGTACGAGCAGTACTTC	CASSQEHLAGGYEQYF
TRBD1	NA	TRBV13	TRBJ2-2	TGTGCCAGCAGCTCAAACCACGAACAGGGGCTTATAGGGACCGGGGAGCTGTTTTTT	CASSSNHEQGLIGTGELFF
NA	NA	TRBV29-1	TRBJ1-2	TGCAGCGTTGTGGGGGGTATGCCTCTAAGTGGCTACACCTTC	CSVVGGMPLSGYTF
TRBD2	NA	TRBV27	TRBJ2-5	TGTGCCAGCAGTTTCAGACTAGCGGGGGAGTGGGAGACCCAGTACTTC	CASSFRLAGEWETQYF
TRBD1	NA	TRBV5-4	TRBJ1-2	TGTGCCAGCAGCTTGGGGGACAGGGGGATCTATGGCTACACCTTC	CASSLGDRGIYGYTF
TRBD2	NA	TRBV2	TRBJ2-5	TGTGCCAGCAGTCTCGGACTAGCGGGGGGAGAGACCCAGTACTTC	CASSLGLAGGETQYF
TRBD1	NA	TRBV28	TRBJ1-2	TGTGCCAGCAGTGGGGGACAGGGGGCAAATGGCTACACCTTC	CASSGGQGANGYTF
TRBD2	NA	TRBV3-1/TRBV3-2	TRBJ2-3	TGTGCCAGCAGCTATCGACTAGCGGGGCGCACAGATACGCAGTATTTT	CASSYRLAGRTDTQYF
TRBD2	NA	TRBV7-9	TRBJ2-3	TGTGCCAGCAGTCCACGATTGCGGGGGGCTAGCACAGATACGCAGTATTTT	CASSPRLRGASTDTQYF
TRBD1	NA	TRBV24-1	TRBJ2-1	TGTGCCACCAGTGATAGGACAGGGGGCTACAATGAGCAGTTCTTC	CATSDRTGGYNEQFF
TRBD2	NA	TRBV6-2/TRBV6-3	TRBJ2-1	TGTGCCAGCAGTCGCCGGGGGGGATCCGGGAATGAGCAGTTCTTC	CASSRRGGSGNEQFF
TRBD1	NA	TRBV6-6	TRBJ1-5	TGTGCCAGCAGTTTTACAGGGGTGTATGTCAATCAGCCCCAGCATTTT	CASSFTGVYVNQPQHF
TRBD1	NA	TRBV3-1/TRBV3-2	TRBJ1-5	TGTGCCAGCAGCCAGGACAGGGTTCAGCCCCAGCATTTT	CASSQDRVQPQHF
TRBD2	NA	TRBV13	TRBJ2-1	TGTGCCAGCAGCTTACGGGGCAGCGGGGGGTACAATGAGCAGTTCTTC	CASSLRGSGGYNEQFF
TRBD2	NA	TRBV4-1	TRBJ2-5	TGCGCCAGCAGCCGACTAGCGGGTGAGACCCAGTACTTC	CASSRLAGETQYF
TRBD1	NA	TRBV9	TRBJ2-5	TGTGCCAGCAGCGTAGTGGTGACAGGGGATTCGGAGACCCAGTACTTC	CASSVVVTGDSETQYF
NA	NA	TRBV2	TRBJ1-4	TGTGCCAGCAGAAATCCCCTAAAAAATGAAAAACTGTTTTTT	CASRNPLKNEKLFF
NA	NA	TRBV9	TRBJ1-2	TGTGCCAGCAGCGTAGTGGGGGGGGCGAATGGCTACACCTTC	CASSVVGGANGYTF
NA	NA	TRBV18	TRBJ1-2	TGTGCCAGCTCGCCAATACAGGACCCTAACTATGGCTACACCTTC	CASSPIQDPNYGYTF